This is a list of T cell receptor beta chains from one sample in a study of blood T cell repertoires in COVID-19. Profiled with immunoSEQ multiplex PCR; TCRdb holds only in-frame clones, not every one. The table lists about 29,000 clones, around 89% of them singletons. Sequenced input: peripheral blood. These receptors all stem from a human donor in a cohort sampled during active COVID-19. Both conserved end residues are trimmed from each CDR3. The D gene is left open where the match is weak.

NA	TRBV6-5	TRBJ1-2	ASSYSIGNVRGYT
TRBD1	TRBV7-9	TRBJ2-5	ASSLAPSQGAETQY
TRBD1	TRBV12-3/TRBV12-4	TRBJ1-6	ASSLTGGSLH
TRBD1	TRBV2	TRBJ1-1	ASSEVDRGLNTEAF
TRBD2	TRBV5-4	TRBJ2-3	ASSLAASGARTDTQY
TRBD1	TRBV30	TRBJ1-6	AWSGQGIGSPLH
NA	TRBV24-1	TRBJ2-1	ATSDFGGAGNEQF
TRBD1	TRBV6-1	TRBJ2-3	ASSERGRGTDTQY
NA	TRBV14	TRBJ1-3	ASSHPRLGNTIY
NA	TRBV5-6	TRBJ1-4	ASSSHGTNEKLF
TRBD1	TRBV12-3/TRBV12-4	TRBJ2-1	ASHRDRRGEQF
TRBD1	TRBV5-1	TRBJ2-5	ASTGAGTGGTSGETQY
NA	TRBV2	TRBJ1-1	ASSEVMGAGAF
NA	TRBV5-4	TRBJ2-6	ASSSTVLGANVLT
TRBD1	TRBV9	TRBJ2-3	ASSPRTGEGTDTQY
TRBD1	TRBV6-2/TRBV6-3	TRBJ2-7	ASSKMGDRVYEQY
NA	TRBV28	TRBJ1-3	ASSRRDTRSGNTIY
NA	TRBV5-1	TRBJ1-5	ASSLGQDSNQPQH
NA	TRBV20-1	TRBJ2-5	SASSGASETQY
NA	TRBV7-2	TRBJ2-5	ASSRGGNPAETQY
NA	TRBV20-1	TRBJ1-1	SVFVGAGAF
TRBD2	TRBV12-5	TRBJ2-3	ASGLGATSGGLTDTQY
TRBD1	TRBV13	TRBJ2-7	ASSYSLPTGTGLYEQY
NA	TRBV6-5	TRBJ2-7	ASSYSPGHYEQY
TRBD2	TRBV15	TRBJ2-5	ATSRDPLIAGISETQY
TRBD2	TRBV5-1	TRBJ2-1	ASSLVPAGGYNEQF